The 25 T cell receptor beta chains below all came from one sample that was sequenced in a study of blood T cell repertoires in COVID-19. The assay was immunoSEQ multiplex PCR, and TCRdb's table has in-frame clones only and misses some. The sample lists roughly 95,000 clones, more than 75% occurring once. Input material: peripheral blood. The receptors stem from an older man with acute or convalescent COVID-19.

The CDR3: CASSPRIGGREQYF. The CDR3 DNA reads TGTGCCAGCAGTCCGCGAATCGGGGGGCGCGAGCAGTACTTC. This chain connects TRBV27 to TRBJ2-7; D is possibly TRBD2 (7 bases). The CDR3 is made up of 14 amino acids. Germline assignment: CDR1 MNHEY and CDR2 SMNVEV (reference sequence). Trimming removed 5 bases at V and 6 bases at J, with 17 bases between.

CDR3 region: CASSSGLAGGKGHEQYF. CDR3 in DNA: TGTGCCAGCAGCTCTGGACTAGCGGGGGGCAAAGGGCACGAGCAGTACTTC. The gene calls are TRBV7-2 and TRBJ2-7; TRBD2 matches at 14 bases. The germline CDR1 and CDR2 sequences are SGHTA and FQGNSA. CDR3 length: 17 amino acids. Trimming cost V 4 bases and J 5 bases; bases outside gene matches: 10. Complete variable domain (other parts from reference TRBV7-2 and TRBJ2-7): GAGVSQSPSNKVTEKGKDVELRCDPISGHTALYWYRQSLGQGLEFLIYFQGNSAPDKSGLPSDRFSAERTGGSVSTLTIQRTQQEDSAVYLCASSSGLAGGKGHEQYFGPGTRLTVT.

The rearrangement joins TRBV10-1 to TRBJ2-2; 7 bases line up with TRBD2. The germline V gene has CDR1 WNHNN and CDR2 SYGVQD (reference sequence). Unmatched junction bases numbered 8, after V lost 0 bases and J lost 7 bases. This CDR3 region has 16 residues. The CDR3 loop is CASSESRGRGIGELFF. CDR3 sequence (DNA): TGCGCCAGCAGTGAGTCTCGAGGGAGGGGAATCGGGGAGCTGTTTTTT.

This clone appeared a single time. The gene calls are TRBV9 and TRBJ1-1; D unresolved. CDR1 is SGDLS and CDR2 is YYNGEE in the germline V gene. The CDR3 is 15 amino acids. V was clipped by 0 bases and J by 0 bases, with 9 bases between them. The CDR3 reads CASSVVNSLNTEAFF. The DNA for the CDR3 is TGTGCCAGCAGCGTAGTTAACAGCCTGAACACTGAAGCTTTCTTT.

The J gene is TRBJ1-1, the V gene TRBV6-5; D not resolved. The CDR3 has 13 amino acids. V gave up 5 bases and J gave up 4 bases, with 11 bases separating them. Germline V gene lookup returns CDR1 MNHEY and CDR2 SVGAGI. DNA for the CDR3: TGTGCCAGCAGTCCGCCCACGGGCACTGAAGCTTTCTTT. This sequence encodes CASSPPTGTEAFF.

This sequence joins TRBV28 and TRBJ1-2; TRBD1 matches 7 bases. V shed 6 bases and J 6 bases; nucleotides not matched to a gene: 4. CDR3 length: 12 residues. Looked up from germline, CDR1 is MDHEN and CDR2 is SYDVKM. The CDR3 is CASRQDRDGYTF. CDR3 nucleotides: TGTGCCAGCAGACAAGACAGGGATGGCTACACCTTC.

This chain uses TRBV7-9 with TRBJ2-2; a weak D match, TRBD1 (5 bases). CDR3 length: 15 residues. The germline V and J ends were trimmed by 7 bases and 2 bases, with 14 bases remaining between them. Germline CDR1 is SEHNR and CDR2 is FQNEAQ (reference sequence). This CDR3 is CASIGQGLNTGELFF. CDR3 sequence (DNA): TGTGCCAGCATTGGCCAGGGCCTTAACACCGGGGAGCTGTTTTTT. The whole variable domain, filled in from reference TRBV7-9 and TRBJ2-2, reads DTGVSQNPRHKITKRGQNVTFRCDPISEHNRLYWYRQTLGQGPEFLTYFQNEAQLEKSRLLSDRFSAERPKGSFSTLEIQRTEQGDSAMYLCASIGQGLNTGELFFGEGSRLTVL.

The chain is built from TRBV3-1 (or the pseudogene TRBV3-2) and TRBJ2-7, with TRBD2 matching over 7 bases. The V gene's germline CDR1 is LGHDT and CDR2 YNNKEL (reference sequence). The CDR3 consists of 14 residues. The junction had 8 bases not matched to a gene; V was cut back by 3 bases and J by 6 bases. CDR3 DNA sequence: TGTGCCAGCAGCCAGAGGACTAGTCGAGGCGAGCAGTACTTC. It codes for CASSQRTSRGEQYF.

CDR3: CASSQDRGESGRGYTF. The CDR3 DNA reads as TGCGCCAGCAGCCAAGATCGGGGAGAGAGTGGTCGGGGCTACACCTTC. The chain joins TRBV4-1 to TRBJ1-2; D is undetermined. Trimming removed 0 bases at V and 8 bases at J, with 19 bases between. Per the germline V gene, CDR1 is MGHRA and CDR2 is YSYEKL. The CDR3 is 16 residues long.

V and J are TRBV7-9 and TRBJ2-2; D uncertain. Germline loops: CDR1 SEHNR, CDR2 FQNEAQ (reference sequence). The CDR3 contains 15 residues. V shed 7 bases and J shed 5 bases, with 17 bases lying between them. CDR3 coding DNA: TGTGCCAGCACCAGCACCGGGTCCCAGACCGGGGAGCTGTTTTTT. It translates to CASTSTGSQTGELFF.

The V call is TRBV18, the J call TRBJ2-7; TRBD1 matches at 12 bases. Trimming cost V 4 bases and J 3 bases; bases outside gene matches: 4. The CDR3 spans 15 residues. Germline V gene lookup returns CDR1 KGHSH and CDR2 LQKENI. The CDR3, as DNA: TGTGCCAGCTCACTTGGGACAGGGGGCAACTACGAGCAGTACTTC. Its protein is CASSLGTGGNYEQYF.

The chain uses TRBV5-4 and TRBJ2-7; no clear D. This CDR3 has 12 residues. Germline lookup yields CDR1 SGHNT and CDR2 YYREEE (reference sequence). Trimming left V 2 bases short and J 6 bases short, with 9 bases between. The CDR3 spells CASSFLSSEQYF. The CDR3 DNA reads as TGTGCCAGCAGCTTCCTGTCTTCCGAGCAGTACTTC.

The chain has TRBV30 and TRBJ1-5; 11 bases map to TRBD1. The J segment lost 6 bases and the V segment lost 0 bases, leaving 1 base of the junction unmatched. The germline gives CDR1 GTSNPN, CDR2 SVGIG (reference sequence). The CDR3 length is 14 residues. CDR3: CAWSVDRGLQPQHF. The CDR3 nucleotides read TGTGCCTGGAGTGTGGACAGGGGGCTTCAGCCCCAGCATTTT.

This clone was observed a single time. J is TRBJ2-1 and V is TRBV5-1, with D uncertain. Germline V lookup: CDR1 SGHRS, CDR2 YFSETQ. V was cut by 3 bases and J by 9 bases, with 13 bases left in between. There are 13 residues in the CDR3. CDR3 DNA sequence: TGCGCCAGCAGCTGGGTCGACGGCGGTGAGCAGTTCTTC. Translated, it gives CASSWVDGGEQFF.

This chain uses TRBV30 with TRBJ2-4, with 7 bases lining up with TRBD2. The CDR3 contains 17 residues. Looked up from germline, CDR1 is GTSNPN and CDR2 is SVGIG (reference sequence). Germline trimming cut 1 base from V and 3 bases from J; bases unmatched to any gene: 12. DNA of the CDR3: TGTGCCTGGAGTGCATTAGCGGGTTTGGGGGGCAAAAACATTCAGTACTTC. Protein product: CAWSALAGLGGKNIQYF.

This chain connects TRBV2 to TRBJ2-3, with 8 bases fitting TRBD2. The CDR3 loop spans 15 amino acids. The J segment lost 0 bases and the V segment lost 4 bases, leaving 3 bases of the junction unmatched. Germline V gene sequence: CDR1 SNHLY, CDR2 FYNNEI. The CDR3 region has the DNA TGTGCCAGCAGTGTAACTAGCGGAAGCACAGATACGCAGTATTTT. This sequence encodes CASSVTSGSTDTQYF.

Concerning this clone: At the DNA level, this CDR3 is encoded by other sequences in the same sample as well. The CDR3: CASSQAPQGEQYF. The DNA for the CDR3 is TGTGCCAGCAGCCAAGCTCCCCAGGGCGAGCAGTACTTC. The chain uses TRBV3-1 (or the pseudogene TRBV3-2) and TRBJ2-7, with a tentative D call TRBD1 (5 bases). CDR1 is LGHDT, CDR2 YNNKEL, per germline (reference sequence). V lost 1 base and J lost 6, with 10 bases in between. The CDR3 sequence is 13 residues long.

V gene TRBV28 combines with J gene TRBJ2-1; 8 bases are shared with TRBD2. V shed 7 bases, J shed 4 bases, and the junction held 9 bases outside the gene matches. Germline CDR1 reads MDHEN; CDR2 reads SYDVKM. This CDR3 is built from 15 residues. The chain's CDR3 is CASTNSGTAYNEQFF. The CDR3 DNA follows: TGTGCCAGCACTAATAGCGGGACGGCGTACAATGAGCAGTTCTTC.

V usage is TRBV5-5 and J usage is TRBJ2-7; 10 bases are a match to TRBD1. The ends lost 4 bases at V and 2 bases at J; junction bases unmatched: 9. This CDR3 has 16 amino acids. From germline, CDR1 is SGHKS and CDR2 YYEKEE (reference sequence). CDR3 in amino acids: CASSPIGTGETYEQYF. CDR3 nucleotides: TGTGCCAGCAGCCCGATAGGGACAGGGGAAACCTACGAGCAGTACTTC.

This chain joins TRBV28 and TRBJ1-5, with TRBD1 as a possible D gene (6 bases). V gave up 2 bases and J gave up 3 bases, with 11 bases separating them. CDR1 is MDHEN, CDR2 SYDVKM, per germline. The CDR3 covers 15 residues. CDR3 residues: CASSLTGNLNQPQHF. CDR3 DNA sequence: TGTGCCAGCAGTTTAACAGGGAACCTCAATCAGCCCCAGCATTTT.

This clone was observed once. V gene TRBV7-9 combines with J gene TRBJ1-2; the match to TRBD1 covers 7 bases. V lost 1 base to trimming and J lost 5 bases; unmatched junction nucleotides: 1. Germline V CDR1 and CDR2: SEHNR, FQNEAQ (reference sequence). This CDR3 contains 13 residues. The CDR3 region has the DNA TGTGCCAGCAGCTTAGGCAGGGGGTATGGCTACACCTTC. This translates into CASSLGRGYGYTF.

The CDR3 sequence: CASRPLQYTEAFF. The CDR3 DNA follows: TGCGCCTCCCGGCCTTTACAGTACACTGAAGCTTTCTTT. This chain joins TRBV4-1 and TRBJ1-1; no clear D. Germline V CDR1 and CDR2: MGHRA, YSYEKL. V was shortened by 11 bases and J by 3 bases, with 16 bases between the two germline ends. The CDR3 has 13 amino acids.

The chain joins TRBV3-1 (or the pseudogene TRBV3-2) to TRBJ1-1; D remains unclear. The CDR3 spans 13 residues. Looked up from germline, CDR1 is LGHDT and CDR2 is YNNKEL (reference sequence). Trimming left V 0 bases short and J 10 bases short, with 12 bases between. Here the CDR3 DNA reads TGTGCCAGCAGCCAAGATCACGGCGGGGTAGCTTTCTTT. As protein: CASSQDHGGVAFF.

In DNA form, the CDR3 reads TGTGCCAGCAGCTTTCAGGGTCCAGAGACCCAGTACTTC. Encoded protein: CASSFQGPETQYF. The V and J genes are TRBV7-9 and TRBJ2-5, with D possibly TRBD1 on 5 matching bases. There are 13 residues in the CDR3. CDR1 and CDR2 from the germline V gene are SEHNR and FQNEAQ (reference sequence). Deletions cut 3 bases from V and 4 bases from J, with 9 bases between.

V usage is TRBV7-2 and J usage is TRBJ1-5; 9 bases map to TRBD1. Germline assignment: CDR1 SGHTA and CDR2 FQGNSA. The CDR3 spans 14 residues. The J segment lost 9 bases and the V segment lost 1 base, leaving 4 bases of the junction unmatched. The CDR3 loop is CASSLGTGARPQHF. For the CDR3, the DNA is TGTGCCAGCAGCTTAGGGACAGGGGCTCGGCCCCAGCATTTT.